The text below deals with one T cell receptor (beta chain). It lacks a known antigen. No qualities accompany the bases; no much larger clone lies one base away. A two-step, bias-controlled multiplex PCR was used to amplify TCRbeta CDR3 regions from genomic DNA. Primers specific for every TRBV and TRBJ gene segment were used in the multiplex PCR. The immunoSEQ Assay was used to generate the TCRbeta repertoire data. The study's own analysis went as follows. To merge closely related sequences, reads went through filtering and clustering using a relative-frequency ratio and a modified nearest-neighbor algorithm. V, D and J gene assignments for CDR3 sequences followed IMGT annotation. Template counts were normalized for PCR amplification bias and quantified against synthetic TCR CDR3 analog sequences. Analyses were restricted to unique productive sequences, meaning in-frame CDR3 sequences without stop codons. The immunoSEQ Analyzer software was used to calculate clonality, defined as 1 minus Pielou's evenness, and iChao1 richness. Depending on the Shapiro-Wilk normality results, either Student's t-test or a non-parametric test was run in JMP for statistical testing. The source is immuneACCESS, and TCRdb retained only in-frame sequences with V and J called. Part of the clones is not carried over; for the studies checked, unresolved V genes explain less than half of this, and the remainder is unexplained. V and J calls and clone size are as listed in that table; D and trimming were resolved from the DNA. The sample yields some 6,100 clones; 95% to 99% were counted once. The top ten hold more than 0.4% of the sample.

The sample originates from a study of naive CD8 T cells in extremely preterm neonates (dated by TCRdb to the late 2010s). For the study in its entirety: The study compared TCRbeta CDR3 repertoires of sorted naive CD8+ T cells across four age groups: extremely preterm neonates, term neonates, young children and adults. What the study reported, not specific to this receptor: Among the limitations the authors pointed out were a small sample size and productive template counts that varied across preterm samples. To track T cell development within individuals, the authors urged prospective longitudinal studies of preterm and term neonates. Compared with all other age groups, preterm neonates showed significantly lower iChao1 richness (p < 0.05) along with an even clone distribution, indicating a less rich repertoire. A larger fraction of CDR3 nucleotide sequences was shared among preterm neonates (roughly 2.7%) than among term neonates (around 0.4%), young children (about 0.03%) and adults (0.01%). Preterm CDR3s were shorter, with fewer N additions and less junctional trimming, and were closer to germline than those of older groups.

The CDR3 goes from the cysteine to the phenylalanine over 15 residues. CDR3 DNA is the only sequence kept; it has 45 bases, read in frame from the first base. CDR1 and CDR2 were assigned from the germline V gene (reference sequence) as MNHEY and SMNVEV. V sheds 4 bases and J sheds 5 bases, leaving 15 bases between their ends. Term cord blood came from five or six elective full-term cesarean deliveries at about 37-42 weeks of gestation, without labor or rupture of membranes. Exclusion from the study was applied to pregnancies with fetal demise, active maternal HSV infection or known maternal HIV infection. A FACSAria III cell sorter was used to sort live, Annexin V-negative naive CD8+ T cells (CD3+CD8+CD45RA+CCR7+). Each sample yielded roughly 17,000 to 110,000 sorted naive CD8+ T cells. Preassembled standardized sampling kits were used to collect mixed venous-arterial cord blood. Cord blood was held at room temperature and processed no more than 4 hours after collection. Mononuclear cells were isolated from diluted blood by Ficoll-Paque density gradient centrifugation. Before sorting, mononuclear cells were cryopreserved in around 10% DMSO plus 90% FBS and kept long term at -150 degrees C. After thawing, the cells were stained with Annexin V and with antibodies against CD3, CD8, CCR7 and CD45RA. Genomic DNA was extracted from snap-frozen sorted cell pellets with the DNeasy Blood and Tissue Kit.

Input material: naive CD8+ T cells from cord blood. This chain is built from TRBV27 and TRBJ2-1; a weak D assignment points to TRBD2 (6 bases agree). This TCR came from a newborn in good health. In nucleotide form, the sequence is TGTGCCAGCAGTTCCGACGGGGGTCCACACAATGAGCAGTTCTTC. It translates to CASSSDGGPHNEQFF.